The rows below give T cell receptor beta chains drawn from one sample of a study of blood T cell dynamics during melanoma immunotherapy. Sequencing used immunoSEQ multiplex PCR; TCRdb keeps in-frame clones, though not all of them. Of over 10,000 clones in the sample, nearly 90% were seen once. This specimen was blood, taken from a patient treated with checkpoint blockade. The source of these receptors is a human donor with melanoma. CDR3s include the opening cysteine and the closing phenylalanine or tryptophan. Each record gives: D gene, clone size, J gene, V gene, CDR3 DNA, CDR3 protein. A D gene is named only where the DNA matches it firmly. Not every row has a clone size; where given, it reads once, few, many or a size class.

TRBD2,NA,TRBJ2-1,TRBV7-3,TGTGCCAGCAGCTTAGGACTAGCGGAGCGCGATGAGCAGTTCTTC,CASSLGLAERDEQFF
NA,NA,TRBJ2-5,TRBV5-1,TGCGCCAGCAGTAGGGGGGAGGAGACCCAGTACTTC,CASSRGEETQYF
TRBD1,NA,TRBJ1-3,TRBV19,TGTGCCAGTAATAAGGGGACAGGACCTACTGGAAACACCATATATTTT,CASNKGTGPTGNTIYF
NA,NA,TRBJ1-2,TRBV25-1,TGTGCCAGCACGATAGGCTATGGCTACACCTTC,CASTIGYGYTF
NA,NA,TRBJ2-3,TRBV27,TGTGCCAGCAGCCTCAGGGATAGCACAGATACGCAGTATTTT,CASSLRDSTDTQYF
TRBD1,NA,TRBJ1-2,TRBV7-9,TGTGCCAGCAGACATCCCGGGACAGACTATGGCTACACCTTC,CASRHPGTDYGYTF
NA,NA,TRBJ2-3,TRBV5-1,TGCGCCAGCAGCTTGAGGGCAGGGGGCACAGATACGCAGTATTTT,CASSLRAGGTDTQYF
NA,NA,TRBJ1-2,TRBV6-5,TGTGCCAGCAGTTCGACTCAGGGTCTCTATGGCTACACCTTC,CASSSTQGLYGYTF
NA,once,TRBJ1-4,TRBV5-1,TGCGCCAGCAGCTTGACTGGGAGTGAAAAACTGTTTTTT,CASSLTGSEKLFF
NA,once,TRBJ2-1,TRBV19,TGTGCCAGTAGTATGGGATCGTTCTACGAGCAGTTCTTC,CASSMGSFYEQFF
NA,NA,TRBJ2-3,TRBV29-1,TGCAGCGTTGAGTTAGGAGGCGGATCTCGCACAGATACGCAGTATTTT,CSVELGGGSRTDTQYF
NA,NA,TRBJ1-1,TRBV7-8,TGTGCCAGCAGCCAGATACCAGACAGGAACACTGAAGCTTTCTTT,CASSQIPDRNTEAFF
NA,once,TRBJ1-2,TRBV9,TGTGCCAGCAGCGTTTTGGCAGCAGCTAACTATGGCTACACCTTC,CASSVLAAANYGYTF
NA,NA,TRBJ2-5,TRBV28,TGTGCCAGCAGTTTACCCGATAAAGAGACCCAGTACTTC,CASSLPDKETQYF
TRBD1,NA,TRBJ2-7,TRBV30,TGTGCCTGGATACTATCCGGGACAGGGAGCCACGAGCAGTACTTC,CAWILSGTGSHEQYF
NA,NA,TRBJ2-1,TRBV18,TGTGCCAGCTCACCTCAGGTCAATGAGCAGTTCTTC,CASSPQVNEQFF
NA,NA,TRBJ1-3,TRBV7-9,TGTGCCAGCAGCCCCCCGCGGCGTATTGGAAACACCATATATTTT,CASSPPRRIGNTIYF
TRBD2,NA,TRBJ2-1,TRBV5-1,TGCGCCAGCACAGGACTAGCGGGAGGCAATGAGCAGTTCTTC,CASTGLAGGNEQFF
TRBD2,NA,TRBJ2-2,TRBV2,TGTGCCAGCAGTGAAATTACAGGGGGACTAGCGGGGACGAACACCGGGGAGCTGTTTTTT,CASSEITGGLAGTNTGELFF
NA,once,TRBJ1-1,TRBV27,TGTGCCAGCAGTTTTGTGGGGTCCACTGAAGCTTTCTTT,CASSFVGSTEAFF
NA,NA,TRBJ1-1,TRBV6-6,TGTGCCAGCAGTGGGGGGTCTAGGGTGAACACTGAAGCTTTCTTT,CASSGGSRVNTEAFF
TRBD2,NA,TRBJ2-7,TRBV19,TGTGCCAGTAGTACGGGACTAAACTTAGCCTCGGGAAGCGAGCAGTACTTC,CASSTGLNLASGSEQYF
NA,once,TRBJ2-1,TRBV19,TGTGCCAGTAGCCAAACTAGTAATGAGCAGTTCTTC,CASSQTSNEQFF
NA,NA,TRBJ1-2,TRBV28,TGTGCCAGCAGTTTATCCCGAGCTAACTATGGCTACACCTTC,CASSLSRANYGYTF
NA,NA,TRBJ2-1,TRBV6-6,TGTGCCAGCAGTTACTTGTACTCTGAGCAGTTCTTC,CASSYLYSEQFF
NA,few,TRBJ2-7,TRBV10-1,TGCGCCAGCAGTGACGGGATCTCCTACGAGCAGTACTTC,CASSDGISYEQYF
TRBD1,NA,TRBJ1-4,TRBV5-5,TGTGCCAGCAGCTCGGACAGGGGGCACGTCGAGAAACTGTTTTTT,CASSSDRGHVEKLFF
NA,NA,TRBJ1-2,TRBV18,TGTGCCAGCTCACCTCGAACTAACACCGGTCTTGGAGATGGCTACACCTTC,CASSPRTNTGLGDGYTF
NA,NA,TRBJ2-2,TRBV6-5,TGTGCCAGCAGTTACAGGGACACCGGGGAGCTGTTTTTT,CASSYRDTGELFF
TRBD2,NA,TRBJ2-1,TRBV6-1,TGTGCCAGCAGCGAGCTAGCGGGAGACTACAATGAGCAGTTCTTC,CASSELAGDYNEQFF
NA,NA,TRBJ1-4,TRBV27,TGTGCCAGCGGCCTAGGACTTCGGGGGGAAAAACTGTTTTTT,CASGLGLRGEKLFF
TRBD2,NA,TRBJ2-5,TRBV5-6,TGTGCCAGCAACCTCGGAGGGACTAGCGGACTCGGGGTGGAGACCCAGTACTTC,CASNLGGTSGLGVETQYF
TRBD2,NA,TRBJ2-3,TRBV28,TGTGCCAGCGGGGGAGGGGTCACAGATACGCAGTATTTT,CASGGGVTDTQYF
NA,NA,TRBJ1-1,TRBV7-2,TGTGCCAGCAGCTTTGACAGCATGAACACTGAAGCTTTCTTT,CASSFDSMNTEAFF
NA,NA,TRBJ1-5,TRBV10-2,TGCGCCAGCAGTGAACGGTACGGGAATCAGCCCCAGCATTTT,CASSERYGNQPQHF
NA,few,TRBJ2-7,TRBV10-1,TGCGCCAGCAGTGAGGGCGGGATCAACGACGAGCAGTACTTC,CASSEGGINDEQYF
TRBD1,NA,TRBJ1-2,TRBV6-5,TGTGCCAGCAGTACCGGGACAGGGGGATTTGGCTACACCTTC,CASSTGTGGFGYTF
NA,NA,TRBJ1-4,TRBV25-1,TGTGCCAGCAGTGAAATCAGGGCAGGCTATGAAAAACTGTTTTTT,CASSEIRAGYEKLFF
NA,NA,TRBJ1-2,TRBV7-9,TGTGCCAGCAGCACTACATTCTCGGCGCAGGACTATGGCTACACCTTC,CASSTTFSAQDYGYTF
NA,NA,TRBJ2-2,TRBV6-5,TGTGCCAGCAGTTACCAGCCGAACACCGGGGAGCTGTTTTTT,CASSYQPNTGELFF
TRBD1,NA,TRBJ2-7,TRBV5-6,TGTGCCAGCAGCTTGGACCCAGGGGGCCACGAGCAGTACTTC,CASSLDPGGHEQYF
NA,NA,TRBJ2-2,TRBV11-2,TGTGCCAGCAGTCGGAAGGGCTTGCCCACAACCGGGGAGCTGTTTTTT,CASSRKGLPTTGELFF
TRBD1,NA,TRBJ1-2,TRBV5-6,TGTGCCAGCAGCTGGGGGCGGGACAGTCTTAACTATGGTTACACCTTC,CASSWGRDSLNYGYTF
TRBD1,NA,TRBJ2-3,TRBV5-1,TGCGCCAGCATGCGGGACAGGATGACAGATACGCAGTATTTT,CASMRDRMTDTQYF
TRBD1,NA,TRBJ2-1,TRBV18,TGTGCCAGCTCACCACTGGACAGGGCCTACAATGAGCAGTTCTTC,CASSPLDRAYNEQFF
NA,NA,TRBJ2-5,TRBV6-1,TGTGCCAGCACAAGAGGAATCCAAGAGACCCAGTACTTC,CASTRGIQETQYF
TRBD1,NA,TRBJ1-1,TRBV9,TGTGCCAGCAGCTCGCCGGGACAGGGGCGGGCGGGCACTGAAGCTTTCTTT,CASSSPGQGRAGTEAFF
TRBD1,NA,TRBJ1-2,TRBV28,TGTGCCAGCAGTCCGAGGACAGGGGGGAACTATGGCTACACCTTC,CASSPRTGGNYGYTF
NA,NA,TRBJ2-2,TRBV29-1,TGCAGCGTTTTGTGGACCGGGGAGCTGTTTTTT,CSVLWTGELFF
TRBD1,NA,TRBJ1-1,TRBV28,TGTGCCAGCAGTTCTAGACAGGGACGAGCTTTCTTT,CASSSRQGRAFF
NA,NA,TRBJ2-5,TRBV5-1,TGCGCCAGCAGCTTAGGAAAGTTTAACCCGCGCGGGATCCAAGAGACCCAGTACTTC,CASSLGKFNPRGIQETQYF
NA,NA,TRBJ1-1,TRBV6-1,TGTGCCAGCAGTCCGATCATGAACACTGAAGCTTTCTTT,CASSPIMNTEAFF
NA,NA,TRBJ1-5,TRBV5-6,TGTGCCAGCAGCGTGGGGGCAGCGGGCAATCAGCCCCAGCATTTT,CASSVGAAGNQPQHF
NA,NA,TRBJ1-1,TRBV18,TGTGCCAGCTTCCCGGGCGGAGAGGGCACTGAAGCTTTCTTT,CASFPGGEGTEAFF
TRBD2,NA,TRBJ2-7,TRBV7-2,TGTGCCAGCAGCCCCCCGGGGGGGGGCCCAACCTACGAGCAGTACTTC,CASSPPGGGPTYEQYF
TRBD1,NA,TRBJ1-2,TRBV6-6,TGTGCCAGCAGTTACTCGGGGACAGGGGCTAACTATGGCTACACCTTC,CASSYSGTGANYGYTF
NA,NA,TRBJ1-2,TRBV7-9,TGTGCCAGCAGCCCTAGGCGTGCGACACGGACCTATGGCTACACCTTC,CASSPRRATRTYGYTF
NA,NA,TRBJ1-1,TRBV15,TGTGCCACCAGCACAGCAGGCGCTCTTGAAGCTTTCTTT,CATSTAGALEAFF